This TCR beta chain was retrieved from a study of T cell responses to AZD1222 COVID-19 vaccine. On this clone itself: Its antigen is unknown.

This CDR3 spans 14 amino acids. Germline V gene sequence: CDR1 KGHDR, CDR2 SFDVKD. Trimming cost V 2 bases and J 2 bases, with 7 bases left between them. Assay used: immunoSEQ multiplex PCR; TCRdb lists only in-frame clones, some missing. The table shows about 120,000 clones, with approximately 90% occurring only once. Overall study results and limits: Females outnumbered males among donors, who were mostly white British; clonal diversity was possibly underestimated.

The chain links TRBV24-1 to TRBJ2-3; possible D gene TRBD2, 5 bases. The specimen was peripheral blood, collected 28 days after the second AZD1222 dose. This clonotype was obtained from an adult who received the AZD1222 COVID-19 vaccine. The CDR3 loop is CATSDSGNTDTQYF. The CDR3 DNA reads TGTGCCACCAGTGATTCCGGGAACACAGATACGCAGTATTTT.